This T cell receptor (beta chain) came from a study of PD-L1 blockade in urothelial cancer. Profiling relied on immunoSEQ multiplex PCR, and the TCRdb table lists in-frame clones only, not all of them. The profile shows some 28,000 clones, roughly 80% of them singletons. The CDR3 spans 13 residues. The junction had 4 bases not matched to a gene; V was cut back by 7 bases and J by 7 bases. Germline V CDR1 and CDR2: LNHDA, SQIVND (reference sequence). This rearrangement joins TRBV19 to TRBJ1-6, with 7 bases fitting TRBD1. The sample consisted of PBMCs, taken around atezolizumab (anti-PD-L1) treatment. The TCR comes from a man between 50 and 59 years old with urothelial cancer. Written as DNA, the CDR3 is TGTGCCAGTAAGCACAGGGGCAATTCACCCCTCCACTTT. Amino acids: CASKHRGNSPLHF.